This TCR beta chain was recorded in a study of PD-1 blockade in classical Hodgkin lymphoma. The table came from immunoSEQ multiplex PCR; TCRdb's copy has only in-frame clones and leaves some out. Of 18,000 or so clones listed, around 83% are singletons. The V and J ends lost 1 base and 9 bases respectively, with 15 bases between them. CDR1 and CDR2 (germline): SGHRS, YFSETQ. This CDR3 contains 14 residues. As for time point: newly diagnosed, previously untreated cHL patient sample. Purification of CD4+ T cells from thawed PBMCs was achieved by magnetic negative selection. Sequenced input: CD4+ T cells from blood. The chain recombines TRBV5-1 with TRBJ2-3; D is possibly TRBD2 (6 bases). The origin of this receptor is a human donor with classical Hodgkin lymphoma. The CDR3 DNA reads TGCGCCAGCAGCTTGATTCGGGACTCACCGACGCAGTATTTT. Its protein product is CASSLIRDSPTQYF. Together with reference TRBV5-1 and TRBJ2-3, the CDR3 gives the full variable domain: KAGVTQTPRYLIKTRGQQVTLSCSPISGHRSVSWYQQTPGQGLQFLFEYFSETQRNKGNFPGRFSGRQFSNSRSEMNVSTLELGDSALYLCASSLIRDSPTQYFGPGTRLTVL.